What follows are 17 T cell receptor beta chains derived from one specimen sequenced in a study of PD-1 blockade in classical Hodgkin lymphoma. Relapse was seen in all patients after autologous stem cell transplantation, and brentuximab vedotin exposure was variable. Clones were read by immunoSEQ multiplex PCR, and TCRdb kept only the in-frame ones, dropping some. The sample includes over 10,000 clones, approximately 86% of them seen just once. Sample: peripheral blood mononuclear cells (PBMCs), taken at baseline. These TCRs come from a human donor with classical Hodgkin lymphoma.

A single count supports this clone. The rearrangement uses TRBV6-4 and TRBJ2-7; a weak D match, TRBD2 (7 bases). CDR1 MRHNA and CDR2 SNTAGT come from the germline V gene. CDR3 length: 15 amino acids. The V gene lost 0 bases and the J gene lost 4 bases, with 13 bases spanning the gap. CDR3 in amino acids: CASSDSGGRQYEQYF. The DNA for the CDR3 is TGTGCCAGCAGTGACTCGGGGGGGCGGCAATACGAGCAGTACTTC.

V gene TRBV7-9 combines with J gene TRBJ1-2, with 9 bases that match TRBD1. The J segment lost 4 bases and the V segment lost 3 bases, leaving 12 bases of the junction unmatched. Germline V gene sequence: CDR1 SEHNR, CDR2 FQNEAQ (reference sequence). This CDR3 region has 17 residues. CDR3: CASSFRDRVRLSYGYTF. The CDR3 DNA follows: TGTGCCAGCAGCTTTAGGGACAGGGTTCGGCTTTCCTATGGCTACACCTTC.

The rearrangement links TRBV4-1 to TRBJ1-2; D is possibly TRBD1 (6 bases). V lost 3 bases and J 7 bases, leaving 21 bases between the germline ends. The CDR3 is 16 residues long. Germline assignment: CDR1 MGHRA and CDR2 YSYEKL. The CDR3 reads CASSHWRRGGAVGYTF. Here the CDR3 DNA reads TGCGCCAGCAGCCACTGGCGGCGGGGGGGGGCGGTTGGCTACACCTTC.

The V gene is TRBV7-2, the J gene TRBJ2-7, with 7 bases that match TRBD2. The germline V gene encodes CDR1 SGHTA and CDR2 FQGNSA. The junction had 6 bases not matched to a gene; V was cut back by 1 base and J by 3 bases. This CDR3 contains 15 residues. The CDR3 nucleotides read TGTGCCAGCAGCTTAGGGCTAGCGGACTTCTACGAGCAGTACTTC. Amino acids: CASSLGLADFYEQYF.

The V call is TRBV2, the J call TRBJ2-1; unclear D gene. Germline CDR1 and CDR2: SNHLY and FYNNEI. Trimming took off 7 bases at V and 9 bases at J, with 7 bases between the two ends. CDR3 size: 10 residues. The CDR3 sequence is CASTLAEQFF. The CDR3 DNA reads TGTGCCAGCACCCTTGCTGAGCAGTTCTTC. The full variable domain, in which reference TRBV2 and TRBJ2-1 provide the parts outside the CDR3, is EPEVTQTPSHQVTQMGQEVILRCVPISNHLYFYWYRQILGQKVEFLVSFYNNEISEKSEIFDDQFSVERPDGSNFTLKIRSTKLEDSAMYFCASTLAEQFFGPGTRLTVL.

This chain uses TRBV6-1 with TRBJ1-6; D is perhaps TRBD1 (5 bases). V was cut by 9 bases and J by 10 bases, with 22 bases left in between. CDR1 is MNHNS, CDR2 SASEGT, per germline. The CDR3 is 15 amino acids. CDR3 in amino acids: CASLDLPGTPSPLHF. The CDR3 nucleotides are TGTGCCAGTCTCGATCTCCCCGGGACGCCATCACCCCTCCACTTT.

The V gene is TRBV19, the J gene TRBJ1-5, with no clear D. The CDR3 length is 16 residues. The ends were cut back, 5 bases at V and 0 bases at J, with 14 bases in the middle. CDR1 is LNHDA, CDR2 SQIVND, per germline (reference sequence). CDR3 in DNA: TGTGCCAGTAGTTACCGGACGGATTTTAGCAATCAGCCCCAGCATTTT. It specifies CASSYRTDFSNQPQHF.

The V gene is TRBV7-9, the J gene TRBJ2-7, with TRBD2 identical over 10 bases. CDR3 length equals 15 residues. The germline gives CDR1 SEHNR, CDR2 FQNEAQ (reference sequence). The trim removed 5 bases at V and 5 bases at J, leaving 9 bases unmatched. As DNA, the CDR3 is TGTGCCAGCAGCCATCCTAGCGGGAGAAGTGACGAGCAGTACTTC. It translates to CASSHPSGRSDEQYF.

Note on this clone: The sample carries other DNA sequences with the same CDR3. The genes are TRBV6-4 and TRBJ2-2; perhaps D is TRBD1 or TRBD2 (6 bases each). V lost 3 bases and J 4 bases, leaving 15 bases between the germline ends. The CDR3 contains 16 residues. CDR1 is MRHNA and CDR2 is SNTAGT in the germline V gene. The CDR3 region is CASSEIGGATTGELFF. The CDR3 DNA sequence: TGTGCCAGCAGTGAAATCGGGGGCGCAACCACCGGGGAGCTGTTTTTT.

The chain carries TRBV5-4 and TRBJ2-7; the D call may be TRBD1 or TRBD2 (5 bases each). Germline V CDR1 and CDR2: SGHNT, YYREEE (reference sequence). The length of the CDR3 is 15 residues. V was cut by 5 bases and J by 3 bases, with 18 bases left in between. CDR3 DNA: TGTGCCAGCAGTTCGAGTTGGGACGGAAACTACGAGCAGTACTTC. Translation gives CASSSSWDGNYEQYF.

The rearrangement joins TRBV6-1 to TRBJ1-5, with D perhaps TRBD1 (6 bases). This CDR3 has 14 amino acids. CDR1 is MNHNS and CDR2 is SASEGT in the germline V gene. V dropped 4 bases and J dropped 5 bases, with 12 bases sitting between them. In DNA, the CDR3 is TGTGCCAGCAGTGCAGGGGCCAGGGATCAGCCCCAGCATTTT. It specifies CASSAGARDQPQHF.

This rearrangement joins TRBV27 to TRBJ1-1; 8 nucleotides line up with TRBD1. The junction had 6 bases not matched to a gene; V was cut back by 5 bases and J by 4 bases. Germline V gene data show CDR1 as MNHEY and CDR2 as SMNVEV (reference sequence). This CDR3 is built from 14 residues. CDR3 nucleotides: TGTGCCAGCAGTCAGCGGGACAGGCGCACTGAAGCTTTCTTT. Translation: CASSQRDRRTEAFF.

This chain connects TRBV28 to TRBJ1-5; D possibly corresponds to TRBD1 (6 bases). Trimming took off 3 bases at V and 3 bases at J, with 12 bases between the two ends. This CDR3 comprises 15 residues. Germline CDR1 is MDHEN and CDR2 is SYDVKM. The CDR3, as DNA: TGTGCCAGCAGTTTGGGGGGCAGAGACAATCAGCCCCAGCATTTT. This encodes CASSLGGRDNQPQHF. Combining the CDR3 with reference TRBV28 and TRBJ1-5 gives the whole variable domain DVKVTQSSRYLVKRTGEKVFLECVQDMDHENMFWYRQDPGLGLRLIYFSYDVKMKEKGDIPEGYSVSREKKERFSLILESASTNQTSMYLCASSLGGRDNQPQHFGDGTRLSIL.

The CDR3 sequence: CASTWTVESTEAFF. The CDR3, as DNA: TGTGCCAGCACCTGGACCGTCGAGAGCACTGAAGCTTTCTTT. This chain links TRBV6-5 with TRBJ1-1; the D is unclear. V lost 7 bases, J lost 4 bases, and 16 bases lay in between. This CDR3 is 14 amino acids long. Per the germline V gene, CDR1 is MNHEY and CDR2 is SVGAGI.

The V call is TRBV11-2, the J call TRBJ2-1, with 12 bases aligning to TRBD1. The CDR3 is 15 amino acids. Germline-derived CDR1 and CDR2 are SGHAT and FQNNGV. The V and J ends lost 6 bases and 8 bases, in that order; junction bases with no gene match: 8. CDR3 sequence: CASRRPGQGAYEQFF. The CDR3 DNA is TGTGCCAGCAGGAGACCGGGACAGGGGGCGTATGAGCAGTTCTTC.

The DNA for the CDR3 is TGTGCCAGCAGCCTTTCGACAGGGGATGTCTATGGCTACACCTTC. This encodes CASSLSTGDVYGYTF. The chain uses TRBV7-2 and TRBJ1-2; 8 nucleotides agree with TRBD1. The germline CDR1 and CDR2 sequences are SGHTA and FQGNSA. CDR3 length: 15 residues. With 5 bases clipped from V and 4 bases from J, the junction kept 9 bases outside the gene matches.

The rearrangement joins TRBV15 to TRBJ2-2; 9 bases map to TRBD1. Trimming at V came to 3 bases and at J to 7 bases, leaving 6 bases not matched to a gene. CDR1 is LNHNV and CDR2 is YYDKDF in the germline V gene (reference sequence). CDR3 length: 15 residues. CDR3 in DNA: TGTGCCACCAGCAGCCGGACAGGGGAGAGCGGGGAGCTGTTTTTT. Translation: CATSSRTGESGELFF.